The next 21 T cell receptor beta chains were all read from a single sample in a study of vaccination effects on CD4 cells after COVID-19. The antigens of these receptors remain unknown. Assay: immunoSEQ multiplex PCR; the TCRdb copy retains only in-frame clones and omits some. The table records more than 40,000 clones, 77% of them present only once. Viral peptide pool expansion of antigen-specific CD4+ T cells preceded sequencing in the ViraFEST assay. The authors isolated CD4+ T cells after more than eight days of culture. Testing of the vaccine recipients showed negative nucleocapsid antibodies and no prior SARS-CoV-2 infection. Material: CD4+ T cells from PBMCs cultured with HCoV-NL63 spike peptides, obtained before COVID-19 vaccination. These receptors were taken from a human donor who received a COVID-19 vaccine.

The chain is built from TRBV5-5 and TRBJ1-1; no definite D call. The germline V and J ends were trimmed by 4 bases and 2 bases, with 12 bases remaining between them. In germline, CDR1 is SGHKS, CDR2 YYEKEE (reference sequence). The length of the CDR3 is 14 residues. CDR3 amino acids: CASSPVSGNTEAFF. DNA for the CDR3: TGTGCCAGCAGCCCCGTTAGCGGTAACACTGAAGCTTTCTTT.

The chain uses TRBV27 and TRBJ2-5; 10 positions agree with TRBD1. Germline V lookup: CDR1 MNHEY, CDR2 SMNVEV (reference sequence). The V segment lost 7 bases and the J segment 3 bases; nucleotides outside the gene matches: 8. The CDR3 totals 15 residues. CDR3 nucleotides: TGTGCCAGCATCCGAACGGGGACAGGGGAAGAGACCCAGTACTTC. Translation gives CASIRTGTGEETQYF.

This rearrangement joins TRBV4-1 to TRBJ2-3; D perhaps matches TRBD2 (7 bases). Germline CDR1 reads MGHRA; CDR2 reads YSYEKL. The CDR3 is 15 residues long. The V end was cut by 1 base, the J end by 4 bases, with 12 bases between. The CDR3 reads CASSQGGGLADTQYF. Here the CDR3 DNA reads TGCGCCAGCAGCCAAGGGGGGGGGCTGGCAGATACGCAGTATTTT.

This chain links TRBV5-4 with TRBJ2-2; D is ambiguous. In germline, CDR1 is SGHNT, CDR2 YYREEE (reference sequence). The V end was cut by 1 base, the J end by 3 bases, with 10 bases between. The CDR3 length is 15 residues. The CDR3 DNA reads TGTGCCAGCAGCTTGTATGGGATCTACACCGGGGAGCTGTTTTTT. Its protein is CASSLYGIYTGELFF.

V usage is TRBV6-5 and J usage is TRBJ2-2; D is uncertain. CDR3 size: 14 residues. Germline V gene data show CDR1 as MNHEY and CDR2 as SVGAGI. V lost 6 bases to trimming and J lost 0 bases, with 8 bases between them. CDR3 bases: TGTGCCAGCAGACCCTACCCGAACACCGGGGAGCTGTTTTTT. Translating gives CASRPYPNTGELFF.

This chain uses TRBV5-4 with TRBJ2-1; a weak D match, TRBD2 (5 bases). Trimming removed 1 base from V and 4 bases from J, with 12 bases in between. This CDR3 has 15 residues. Germline V gene data show CDR1 as SGHNT and CDR2 as YYREEE (reference sequence). Here the CDR3 reads CASSLPGVSYNEQFF. The CDR3, as DNA: TGTGCCAGCAGCTTGCCCGGGGTTTCTTACAATGAGCAGTTCTTC.

The V call is TRBV5-1, the J call TRBJ2-1, with D possibly matching TRBD2 (6 bases). CDR1 and CDR2 (germline): SGHRS, YFSETQ. V lost 0 bases to trimming and J lost 0 bases, with 10 bases between them. The CDR3 has 16 residues. The CDR3 DNA reads as TGCGCCAGCAGCTTGGTCGGGGGTCTCTCCTACAATGAGCAGTTCTTC. Translated, it gives CASSLVGGLSYNEQFF.

This clone was counted between two and nine times. V usage is TRBV27 and J usage is TRBJ1-1; D not certain. The length of the CDR3 is 14 residues. The V end lost 2 bases, the J end lost 5 bases, and 12 bases lay between the germline ends. CDR1 and CDR2 (germline): MNHEY, SMNVEV (reference sequence). CDR3 in amino acids: CASSLLGRTTEAFF. CDR3 bases: TGTGCCAGCAGTTTACTGGGCAGAACAACTGAAGCTTTCTTT.

This chain links TRBV6-6 with TRBJ2-2; D is unresolved. Germline-derived CDR1 and CDR2 are MNHNY and SVGAGI (reference sequence). The germline V and J ends were trimmed by 0 bases and 1 base, with 3 bases remaining between them. The CDR3 is 14 residues long. In nucleotides, the CDR3 is TGTGCCAGCAGTTACTCTGGGAACACCGGGGAGCTGTTTTTT. It is translated as CASSYSGNTGELFF.

The chain is built from TRBV21-1 and TRBJ2-1; TRBD2, the table's D call, lacks a check against the DNA. TRBV21-1 is noted as a pseudogene. The CDR3 covers 18 residues. The CDR3 loop is CASSKARHQRAPYNEQFF. Written as DNA, the CDR3 is TGTGCCAGCAGCAAAGCGAGACACCAGAGGGCGCCCTACAATGAGCAGTTCTTC.

This clone was seen more than once but under ten times. This chain connects TRBV15 to TRBJ2-5, with D perhaps matching TRBD2 (5 bases). CDR1 is LNHNV and CDR2 is YYDKDF in the germline V gene (reference sequence). The CDR3 spans 13 residues. Between the trimmed V and J ends, which lost 4 bases and 2 bases, there was a span of 8 bases. The CDR3 nucleotides read TGTGCCACCAGCAACGGGGTGCAAGAGACCCAGTACTTC. Residues: CATSNGVQETQYF.

The chain has TRBV9 and TRBJ2-3; D call uncertain. Germline loops: CDR1 SGDLS, CDR2 YYNGEE. V was pared by 2 bases and J by 2 bases, with 3 bases between. The CDR3 contains 12 residues. CDR3 nucleotides: TGTGCCAGCAGCGTGACCACAGATACGCAGTATTTT. Translating gives CASSVTTDTQYF.

This chain connects TRBV18 to TRBJ2-3; the D gene is possibly TRBD1 (5 bases). Germline-derived CDR1 and CDR2 are KGHSH and LQKENI. V was pared by 2 bases and J by 3 bases, with 12 bases between. The CDR3 sequence is 15 residues long. CDR3 in amino acids: CASSPVQGMTDTQYF. The CDR3 coding sequence is TGTGCCAGCTCACCAGTTCAGGGTATGACAGATACGCAGTATTTT.

The gene calls are TRBV27 and TRBJ1-5; TRBD1 matches 9 bases. The CDR3 totals 18 residues. The ends lost 5 bases at V and 2 bases at J; junction bases unmatched: 13. Germline loops: CDR1 MNHEY, CDR2 SMNVEV (reference sequence). CDR3 sequence reads: CASSPGTGLFLGNQPQHF. The CDR3 nucleotides are TGTGCCAGCAGTCCCGGGACAGGGTTGTTCTTGGGCAATCAGCCCCAGCATTTT.

The V call is TRBV9, the J call TRBJ2-1, with D possibly being TRBD1 (6 bases). The V and J ends lost 1 base and 7 bases respectively, with 15 bases between them. There are 15 residues in the CDR3. Looked up from germline, CDR1 is SGDLS and CDR2 is YYNGEE. The CDR3 sequence: CASSVTRTATNEQFF. CDR3 nucleotide sequence: TGTGCCAGCAGCGTAACTAGGACAGCTACTAATGAGCAGTTCTTC.

The chain has TRBV5-3 and TRBJ1-6; 8 nucleotides line up with TRBD1. Being an ORF, TRBV5-3 has a function that is uncertain. This CDR3 contains 14 residues. The J segment lost 7 bases and the V segment lost 4 bases, leaving 4 bases of the junction unmatched. CDR3 loop: CARSPYRGNSPLHF. The CDR3 nucleotides are TGTGCCAGAAGCCCCTACAGGGGGAATTCACCCCTCCACTTT.

V and J are TRBV6-5 and TRBJ1-6; a possible D gene is TRBD1 (6 bases). The CDR3 loop spans 14 amino acids. From germline, CDR1 is MNHEY and CDR2 SVGAGI. V lost 7 bases and J lost 10, with 17 bases in between. The CDR3 bases are TGTGCCAGCACCCTCCTCGGGGGCGCCTCACCCCTCCACTTT. This encodes CASTLLGGASPLHF.

The genes are TRBV23-1 and TRBJ2-7; 12 nucleotides line up with TRBD1. TRBV23-1 belongs to the ORF category, with a function that is uncertain. CDR3 length: 16 residues. J lost 1 base, V lost 2 bases, and 3 bases had no gene match. DNA for the CDR3: TGCGCCAGCAGTCAACCGGGACAGGGGGCGTCCTACGAGCAGTACGTC. It translates to CASSQPGQGASYEQYV.

On this clone itself: One junction end disagrees with the germline gene, perhaps due to a read error. The chain uses TRBV7-2 and TRBJ2-1; D gene unclear. The CDR3 sequence is 13 residues long. Germline CDR1 is SGHTA and CDR2 is FQGNSA. The CDR3 bases are TGTGCCAGCGGCTTAGAAGCTGTCCATGAGCAGTTCTTC. Its protein is CASGLEAVHEQFF.

The rearrangement links TRBV7-9 to TRBJ1-2; 9 bases map to TRBD1. The germline gives CDR1 SEHNR, CDR2 FQNEAQ (reference sequence). This CDR3 is 14 amino acids long. The V and J ends lost 1 base and 8 bases, in that order; junction bases with no gene match: 5. The DNA for the CDR3 is TGTGCCAGCAGCTTAGGGACAGGGGAACGCGGCTACACCTTC. This sequence encodes CASSLGTGERGYTF.

This chain connects TRBV5-1 to TRBJ1-2; D remains unclear. Germline loops: CDR1 SGHRS, CDR2 YFSETQ. V lost 0 bases and J lost 0, with 12 bases in between. The CDR3 totals 16 residues. CDR3 nucleotides: TGCGCCAGCAGCTTGGGAATCCCTGAGGCTAACTATGGCTACACCTTC. Protein product: CASSLGIPEANYGYTF. Together with reference TRBV5-1 and TRBJ1-2, the CDR3 gives the full variable domain: KAGVTQTPRYLIKTRGQQVTLSCSPISGHRSVSWYQQTPGQGLQFLFEYFSETQRNKGNFPGRFSGRQFSNSRSEMNVSTLELGDSALYLCASSLGIPEANYGYTFGSGTRLTVV.